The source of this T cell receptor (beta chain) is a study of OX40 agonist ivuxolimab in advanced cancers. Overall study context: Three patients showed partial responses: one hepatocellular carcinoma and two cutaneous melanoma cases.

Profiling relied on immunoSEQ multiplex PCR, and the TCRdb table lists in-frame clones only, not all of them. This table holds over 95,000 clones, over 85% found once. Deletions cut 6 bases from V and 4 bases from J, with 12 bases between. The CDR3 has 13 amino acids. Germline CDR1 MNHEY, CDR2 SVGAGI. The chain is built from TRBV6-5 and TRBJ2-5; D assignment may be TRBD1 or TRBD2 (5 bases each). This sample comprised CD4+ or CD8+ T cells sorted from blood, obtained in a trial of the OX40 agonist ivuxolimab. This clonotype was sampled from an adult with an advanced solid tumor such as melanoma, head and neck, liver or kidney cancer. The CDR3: CASREFGGETQYF. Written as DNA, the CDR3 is TGTGCCAGCAGGGAGTTTGGGGGAGAGACCCAGTACTTC.